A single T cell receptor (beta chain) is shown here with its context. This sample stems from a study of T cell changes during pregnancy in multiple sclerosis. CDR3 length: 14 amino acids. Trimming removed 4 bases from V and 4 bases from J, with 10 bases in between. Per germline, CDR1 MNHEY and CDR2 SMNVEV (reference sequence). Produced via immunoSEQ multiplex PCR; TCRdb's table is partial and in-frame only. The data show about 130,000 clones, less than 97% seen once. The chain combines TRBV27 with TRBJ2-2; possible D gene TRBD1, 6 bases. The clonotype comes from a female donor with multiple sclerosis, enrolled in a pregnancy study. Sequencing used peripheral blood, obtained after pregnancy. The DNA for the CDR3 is TGTGCCAGCAGTTCGGGACAATTCACCGGGGAGCTGTTTTTT. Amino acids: CASSSGQFTGELFF.